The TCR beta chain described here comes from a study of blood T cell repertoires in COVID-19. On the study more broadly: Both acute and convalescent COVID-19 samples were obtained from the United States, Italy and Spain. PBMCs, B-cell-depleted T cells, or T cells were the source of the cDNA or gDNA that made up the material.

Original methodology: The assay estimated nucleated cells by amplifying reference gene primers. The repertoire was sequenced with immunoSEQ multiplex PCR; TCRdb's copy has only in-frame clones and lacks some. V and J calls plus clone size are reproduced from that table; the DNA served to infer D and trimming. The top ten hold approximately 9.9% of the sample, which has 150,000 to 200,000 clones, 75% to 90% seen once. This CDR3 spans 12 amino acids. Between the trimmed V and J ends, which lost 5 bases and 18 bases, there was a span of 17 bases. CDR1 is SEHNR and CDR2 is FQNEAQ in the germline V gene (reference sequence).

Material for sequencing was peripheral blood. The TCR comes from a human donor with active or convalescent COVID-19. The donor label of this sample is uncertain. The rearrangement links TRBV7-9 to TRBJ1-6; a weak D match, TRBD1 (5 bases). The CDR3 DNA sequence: TGTGCCAGCAGCCAGGACACGAACCGGCCCCACTTT. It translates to CASSQDTNRPHF.